A single sample is the source of the 14 T cell receptor beta chains below, sequenced in a study of regulatory T cells in long-lasting Graves disease. For TCR beta, libraries came from iRepertoire HTBI primers and Arm-PCR of CDR3 regions. TCRdb itself ran the multiplex PCR reads through MiXCR, one entry per CDR3 protein. The table has 550,000 to 700,000 distinct CDR3 sequences, around 16% seen once. Described time point: newly diagnosed GD, antithyroid drugs for less than 3 months. Extracted RNA from PBMCs served as the source of the TCR library. The same sample was also used in a study of T cells in Graves' hyperthyroidism and ophthalmopathy.

The sequences come from peripheral blood mononuclear cells (PBMCs), collected at new diagnosis, from a patient treated with antithyroid drugs. All receptors come from a man aged 18-30 years with Graves disease.

This clonotype was observed at least ten times. V usage is TRBV12-3 or TRBV12-4 and J usage is TRBJ2-7; TRBD1 matches 7 bases. The CDR3 spans 13 residues. J gave up 3 bases and V 7 bases, and 6 bases lay outside the gene matches. The CDR3 protein is CASTLTGFYEQYF. The DNA of the CDR3 is TGTGCCAGCACCCTGACAGGGTTCTACGAGCAGTACTTC.

Comment on this clonotype: Sequence at one end of the junction differs from germline and may be a read error. V is TRBV5-1 and J is TRBJ2-2; no firm D call. Germline V gives CDR1 SGHRS, CDR2 YFSETQ. The CDR3 loop spans 15 amino acids. The CDR3 nucleotides read TGTGCCAGCAGCTTAGTCTCCACGAACACCGGGGAGCTGTTTTTT. Translating it yields CASSLVSTNTGELFF.

The table lists this clonotype with many counts. This chain joins TRBV6-5 and TRBJ2-1; TRBD2 matches at 9 bases. This CDR3 spans 14 amino acids. V shed 2 bases, J shed 8 bases, and the junction held 4 bases outside the gene matches. The V gene's germline CDR1 is MNHEY and CDR2 SVGAGI. CDR3 DNA: TGTGCCAGCAGTTACGTTAGCGGGAGCTATGAGCAGTTCTTC. Its protein is CASSYVSGSYEQFF.

The CDR3 nucleotides are TGTGCCAGCGTGGTCGATCGACTCACAGATACGCAGTATTTT. It yields the protein CASVVDRLTDTQYF. This chain uses TRBV6-2 or TRBV6-3 with TRBJ2-3, with unresolved D. Germline V gene lookup returns CDR1 MNHEY and CDR2 SVGEGT. The CDR3 length is 14 residues. V dropped 8 bases and J dropped 2 bases, with 14 bases sitting between them.

This clonotype was recorded many times. This chain connects TRBV11-2 to TRBJ2-1, with a possible D match to TRBD1 (5 bases). The V and J ends lost 5 bases and 6 bases respectively, with 20 bases between them. The CDR3 contains 16 residues. Per the germline V gene, CDR1 is SGHAT and CDR2 is FQNNGV. CDR3 residues: CASSPPIGQRGNEQFF. The DNA for the CDR3 is TGTGCCAGCAGCCCTCCTATTGGGCAAAGGGGCAATGAGCAGTTCTTC.

This clonotype appeared many times. The chain links TRBV12-3 or TRBV12-4 to TRBJ1-5; tentative D call: TRBD1 (6 bases). The germline V and J ends were trimmed by 5 bases and 5 bases, with 10 bases remaining between them. The CDR3 is 13 amino acids. CDR3 sequence: CASSLRTDQPQHF. Here the CDR3 DNA reads TGTGCCAGCAGTCTGAGGACAGATCAGCCCCAGCATTTT.

There are a few counts of this clonotype. V usage is TRBV2 and J usage is TRBJ2-7, with 7 bases lining up with TRBD1. V was clipped by 2 bases and J by 11 bases; unmatched bases: 15. This CDR3 is built from 15 residues. From germline, CDR1 is SNHLY and CDR2 FYNNEI. CDR3 in amino acids: CASSERGQGRMWEYF. In nucleotides, the CDR3 is TGTGCCAGCAGTGAAAGGGGGCAGGGTCGTATGTGGGAGTACTTC.

The chain carries TRBV7-9 and TRBJ2-1; D possibly corresponds to TRBD1 (5 bases). Germline V lookup: CDR1 SEHNR, CDR2 FQNEAQ (reference sequence). The CDR3 extends over 15 amino acids. The V gene lost 5 bases and the J gene lost 5 bases, with 16 bases spanning the gap. The CDR3 is CASSRRRVNDNEQFF. For the CDR3, the DNA is TGTGCCAGCAGCCGACGCAGGGTGAACGACAATGAGCAGTTCTTC.

This clonotype has just a few counts. This chain links TRBV18 with TRBJ2-7; TRBD1 aligns across 8 bases. The CDR3 consists of 16 residues. The germline V gene encodes CDR1 KGHSH and CDR2 LQKENI. V shed 1 base, J shed 0 bases, and the junction held 5 bases outside the gene matches. Here the CDR3 reads CASSPRTGQNSYEQYF. The CDR3 DNA reads TGTGCCAGCTCACCACGGACAGGGCAGAACTCCTACGAGCAGTACTTC. The full variable domain, with the rest looked up from reference TRBV18 and TRBJ2-7, is NAGVMQNPRHLVRRRGQEARLRCSPMKGHSHVYWYRQLPEEGLKFMVYLQKENIIDESGMPKERFSAEFPKEGPSILRIQQVVRGDSAAYFCASSPRTGQNSYEQYFGPGTRLTVT.

This clonotype was counted ten times or more. J is TRBJ2-7 and V is TRBV6-9, with TRBD1 matching over 12 bases. The CDR3 is 19 amino acids. The V and J ends lost 3 bases and 2 bases, in that order; junction bases with no gene match: 14. In germline, CDR1 is MNHGY, CDR2 SVAAGI. The CDR3 loop reads CASSYQFRDRGRSTYEQYF. In DNA form, the CDR3 reads TGTGCCAGCAGTTACCAGTTCCGGGACAGGGGGCGTTCCACCTACGAGCAGTACTTC.

Comments on this clonotype: At one boundary the junction diverges from the germline segment, which might be a read error. The chain has TRBV5-1 and TRBJ1-5; 7 bases match TRBD1. Germline CDR1 and CDR2: SGHRS and YFSETQ. The CDR3 contains 15 residues. The CDR3 bases are TGCGCCAACAGCTTGCAGGGGGGTGGCAATCAGCCCCAGCATTTT. Translating it yields CANSLQGGGNQPQHF. The full variable domain, rest sourced from reference TRBV5-1 and TRBJ1-5, is KAGVTQTPRYLIKTRGQQVTLSCSPISGHRSVSWYQQTPGQGLQFLFEYFSETQRNKGNFPGRFSGRQFSNSRSEMNVSTLELGDSALYLCANSLQGGGNQPQHFGDGTRLSIL.

This chain connects TRBV29-1 to TRBJ1-3, with TRBD1 matching 7 bases. The germline V gene has CDR1 SQVTM and CDR2 ANQGSEA. The CDR3 is made up of 13 amino acids. The V and J ends lost 6 bases and 2 bases, in that order; junction bases with no gene match: 4. The CDR3 DNA reads as TGCAGCGTGGCCGGGACAGCTGGAAACACCATATATTTT. It yields the protein CSVAGTAGNTIYF.

This chain uses TRBV30 with TRBJ2-7; tentative D call: TRBD2 (6 bases). Between the trimmed V and J ends, which lost 5 bases and 3 bases, there was a span of 17 bases. From germline, CDR1 is GTSNPN and CDR2 SVGIG (reference sequence). The CDR3 spans 14 residues. This chain's CDR3 is CAWGGTPNGYEQYF. CDR3 nucleotides: TGTGCCTGGGGAGGGACTCCGAACGGCTACGAGCAGTACTTC.

This clonotype came up many times. This rearrangement joins TRBV5-6 to TRBJ2-1; TRBD2 aligns across 10 bases. The trim removed 0 bases at V and 4 bases at J, leaving 7 bases unmatched. Germline CDR1 SGHDT, CDR2 YYEEEE. The CDR3 contains 17 residues. CDR3 loop: CASSLGASGRFYNEQFF. CDR3 in DNA: TGTGCCAGCAGCTTGGGCGCTAGCGGGAGATTTTACAATGAGCAGTTCTTC.